This T cell receptor (beta chain) is drawn from a study of OX40 agonist ivuxolimab in advanced cancers. This CDR3 contains 15 residues. The germline CDR1 and CDR2 sequences are MDHEN and SYDVKM. Trimming removed 6 bases at V and 9 bases at J, with 21 bases between. Only in-frame clones appear in the TCRdb table, and some are missing; sequencing was by immunoSEQ multiplex PCR. The table records 87,000 or so clones, 70% to 85% of them present only once. Sequenced material: CD4+ or CD8+ T cells sorted from blood, taken in a trial of the OX40 agonist ivuxolimab. The clonotype was recovered from an adult with an advanced solid tumor such as melanoma, head and neck, liver or kidney cancer. This chain joins TRBV28 and TRBJ2-1; D may be TRBD2 (5 bases). CDR3 nucleotides: TGTGCCAGCAGCCGCCCCGGACTGACGGGTGGTGAGCAGTTCTTC. This encodes CASSRPGLTGGEQFF.